This T cell receptor beta chain was observed in a study of blood T cell repertoires in COVID-19. Study summary: Samples of COVID-19 (acute and convalescent) were obtained from the United States, Italy and Spain.

Germline lookup yields CDR1 MGHDK and CDR2 SYGVNS. V gave up 2 bases and J gave up 6 bases; unmatched junction bases: 9. The CDR3 has 15 residues. Some clones are missing from TCRdb's copy, which holds only in-frame ones; the method was immunoSEQ multiplex PCR. The table lists roughly 76,000 clones, around 93% of them singletons, with approximately 4.8% in the top ten. The sample was peripheral blood. V and J are TRBV25-1 and TRBJ1-1, with TRBD1 matching over 7 bases. This TCR was recovered from a woman aged 55-69 years with active COVID-19. This CDR3 reads CASSESRQGTSEAFF. CDR3 nucleotides: TGTGCCAGCAGTGAAAGCCGACAGGGAACATCTGAAGCTTTCTTT.